What follows are 19 T cell receptor beta chains derived from one specimen sequenced in a study of glioma-infiltrating T cells after dendritic cell vaccination. Clones were read by immunoSEQ multiplex PCR, and TCRdb kept only the in-frame ones, dropping some. The data show some 90,000 clones, 75% to 85% seen once. Stated time point: after dendritic cell vaccination, including at tumor progression/relapse. This material consisted of blood, taken after dendritic cell vaccination. The source is a human donor with glioblastoma.

V usage is TRBV6-5 and J usage is TRBJ1-2; D remains ambiguous. Trimming stripped 6 bases from V and 1 base from J, with 9 bases between. There are 13 residues in the CDR3. CDR1 is MNHEY and CDR2 is SVGAGI in the germline V gene. In DNA form, the CDR3 reads TGTGCCAGCAGCGACACCGATAACTATGGCTACACCTTC. As protein: CASSDTDNYGYTF.

The V and J genes are TRBV30 and TRBJ1-1, with 9 bases that match TRBD1. There are 14 residues in the CDR3. Germline trimming cut 3 bases from V and 1 base from J; bases unmatched to any gene: 3. Germline CDR1 reads GTSNPN; CDR2 reads SVGIG (reference sequence). This CDR3 reads CAWSRGQGNTEAFF. The CDR3 coding sequence is TGTGCCTGGAGCCGGGGACAGGGGAACACTGAAGCTTTCTTT.

The chain recombines TRBV10-3 with TRBJ2-5, with D possibly matching TRBD1 (6 bases). V was trimmed by 0 bases and J by 3 bases, leaving 8 bases between them. CDR3 length: 14 amino acids. Germline assignment: CDR1 ENHRY and CDR2 SYGVKD. The CDR3 DNA reads TGTGCCATCAGTGAGTCGACAGGAAAAGAGACCCAGTACTTC. Translating it yields CAISESTGKETQYF.

The rearrangement joins TRBV7-9 to TRBJ2-2; a possible D gene is TRBD2 (6 bases). The CDR3 consists of 13 residues. Deletions cut 9 bases from V and 6 bases from J, with 14 bases between. In germline, CDR1 is SEHNR, CDR2 FQNEAQ (reference sequence). The DNA of the CDR3 is TGTGCCAGTAGGCGGGGTGCTGCCGGGGAGCTGTTTTTT. Encoded protein: CASRRGAAGELFF.

This clone was detected once. This chain joins TRBV18 and TRBJ2-7, with TRBD1 matching 9 bases. This CDR3 has 14 residues. The J segment lost 9 bases and the V segment lost 5 bases, leaving 11 bases of the junction unmatched. Germline lookup yields CDR1 KGHSH and CDR2 LQKENI. The CDR3, as DNA: TGTGCCAGCTCATCGGGACAGGGAGTAGAGGGGCAGTACGTC. It specifies CASSSGQGVEGQYV.

A few counts support this clone. V is TRBV6-1 and J is TRBJ2-2, with 15 bases fitting TRBD2. Germline V lookup: CDR1 MNHNS, CDR2 SASEGT. With V trimmed by 6 bases and J by 7 bases, 3 bases remained unmatched. The CDR3 covers 15 residues. The CDR3 DNA is TGTGCCAGCAGAGGGACTAGCGGGGGGATCGGGGAGCTGTTTTTT. As protein: CASRGTSGGIGELFF.

This clone was recorded only once. The rearrangement links TRBV19 to TRBJ1-1, with D maybe TRBD1 (5 bases). Trimming removed 5 bases from V and 5 bases from J, with 18 bases in between. The germline gives CDR1 LNHDA, CDR2 SQIVND (reference sequence). CDR3 length equals 15 residues. The CDR3 sequence is CASSPLRGRGTEAFF. For the CDR3, the DNA is TGTGCCAGTAGTCCCCTCCGCGGCCGGGGGACTGAAGCTTTCTTT.

The CDR3 DNA follows: TGTGCCAGCAGCCGAGACGAGCGGATGAACACTGAAGCTTTCTTT. It encodes CASSRDERMNTEAFF. The chain links TRBV5-4 to TRBJ1-1; no firm D call. Trimming removed 4 bases from V and 0 bases from J, with 13 bases in between. CDR3 length equals 15 residues. CDR1 is SGHNT and CDR2 is YYREEE in the germline V gene (reference sequence). The variable domain in full, completed from reference TRBV5-4 and TRBJ1-1, reads ETGVTQSPTHLIKTRGQQVTLRCSSQSGHNTVSWYQQALGQGPQFIFQYYREEENGRGNFPPRFSGLQFPNYSSELNVNALELDDSALYLCASSRDERMNTEAFFGQGTRLTVV.

V and J are TRBV7-9 and TRBJ2-1; possibly TRBD2 for D (6 bases). Between the trimmed V and J ends, which lost 5 bases and 2 bases, there was a span of 13 bases. The CDR3 loop spans 15 amino acids. Germline CDR1 and CDR2: SEHNR and FQNEAQ (reference sequence). CDR3 sequence: CASSTLAVAYNEQFF. CDR3 in DNA: TGTGCCAGCAGCACATTAGCGGTTGCCTACAATGAGCAGTTCTTC.

This clone was seen once. This chain connects TRBV6-1 to TRBJ1-4; D gene unclear. Germline CDR1 reads MNHNS; CDR2 reads SASEGT. The CDR3 is made up of 16 amino acids. Trimming left V 3 bases short and J 0 bases short, with 11 bases between. In DNA, the CDR3 is TGTGCCAGCAGTGATGGGCCCCTTGCAACTAATGAAAAACTGTTTTTT. Protein product: CASSDGPLATNEKLFF.

This clone was seen more than once but under ten times. The chain uses TRBV7-3 and TRBJ2-5; 13 nucleotides line up with TRBD2. The junction had 6 bases not matched to a gene; V was cut back by 1 base and J by 4 bases. The CDR3 extends over 17 amino acids. Germline assignment: CDR1 SGHTA and CDR2 FQGTGA. The CDR3 DNA sequence: TGTGCCAGCAGCTTAAATGGACTAGCGGGAGTAGGAGAGACCCAGTACTTC. The encoded protein is CASSLNGLAGVGETQYF.

The rearrangement joins TRBV7-9 to TRBJ2-1; 7 bases fit TRBD2. V shed 5 bases and J 0 bases; nucleotides not matched to a gene: 10. Germline CDR1 SEHNR, CDR2 FQNEAQ (reference sequence). The CDR3 spans 17 residues. CDR3 in amino acids: CASSASPSGSSYNEQFF. The CDR3 DNA reads TGTGCCAGCAGCGCATCACCTAGCGGAAGCTCCTACAATGAGCAGTTCTTC.

The chain employs TRBV6-5 and TRBJ2-7, with D possibly TRBD1 on 6 matching bases. The CDR3 covers 12 residues. The germline CDR1 and CDR2 sequences are MNHEY and SVGAGI. V was pared by 8 bases and J by 0 bases, with 8 bases between. The CDR3 spells CASQGSSYEQYF. The CDR3 coding sequence is TGTGCCAGCCAGGGGTCCTCCTACGAGCAGTACTTC.

The V call is TRBV15, the J call TRBJ1-1, with TRBD1 matching 7 bases. This CDR3 contains 14 residues. V trimming: 3 bases; J trimming: 2 bases; junction bases outside the gene matches: 3. Germline values: CDR1 LNHNV, CDR2 YYDKDF (reference sequence). The CDR3 DNA is TGTGCCACCAGCAGCAGGGGGTATAACACTGAAGCTTTCTTT. Its protein is CATSSRGYNTEAFF.

The V and J genes are TRBV4-1 and TRBJ1-4; D is possibly TRBD1 (6 bases). Trimming took 3 bases from V and 1 from J, leaving 18 bases between them. The V gene's germline CDR1 is MGHRA and CDR2 YSYEKL. The CDR3 extends over 18 amino acids. CDR3 protein: CASSQGTLGIGTNEKLFF. CDR3 sequence (DNA): TGCGCCAGCAGCCAGGGGACATTGGGAATTGGAACTAATGAAAAACTGTTTTTT.

The chain uses TRBV25-1 and TRBJ2-1; D is perhaps TRBD2 (6 bases). The germline gives CDR1 MGHDK, CDR2 SYGVNS. The V end was cut by 2 bases, the J end by 6 bases, with 8 bases between. The CDR3 has 13 residues. As DNA, the CDR3 is TGTGCCAGCAGTGAAGGAGGGCGCAATGAGCAGTTCTTC. It is translated as CASSEGGRNEQFF.

The rearrangement joins TRBV25-1 to TRBJ2-1, with TRBD2 matching 7 bases. Germline CDR1 and CDR2: MGHDK and SYGVNS. This CDR3 has 14 residues. The V segment lost 4 bases and the J segment 2 bases; nucleotides outside the gene matches: 2. CDR3: CASSASGTYNEQFF. DNA of the CDR3: TGTGCCAGCAGTGCTAGCGGAACCTACAATGAGCAGTTCTTC.

The chain joins TRBV28 to TRBJ2-1; weak D call: TRBD2 (5 bases). The V and J ends lost 6 bases and 2 bases respectively, with 20 bases between them. The CDR3 totals 17 residues. The germline CDR1 and CDR2 sequences are MDHEN and SYDVKM. Written as DNA, the CDR3 is TGTGCCAGCAGCGGCCGGATAACTAGTCCCACCTACAATGAGCAGTTCTTC. Its translation is CASSGRITSPTYNEQFF.

This chain joins TRBV5-6 and TRBJ1-1; D is undetermined. Germline CDR1 reads SGHDT; CDR2 reads YYEEEE. V gave up 2 bases and J gave up 3 bases, with 17 bases separating them. The CDR3 contains 16 residues. This chain's CDR3 is CASSFLLRLGDTEAFF. CDR3 nucleotides: TGTGCCAGCAGCTTTCTTTTAAGGTTGGGCGACACTGAAGCTTTCTTT.